These 8 T cell receptor beta chains were sequenced from one sample in a study of blood T cell repertoires in COVID-19. The assay was immunoSEQ multiplex PCR, and TCRdb's table has in-frame clones only and misses some. The table has roughly 52,000 clones, approximately 82% seen once. The sequenced sample was peripheral blood. These receptors came from a human donor in a cohort sampled during active COVID-19.

V is TRBV9 and J is TRBJ1-4, with D tentatively TRBD1 (6 bases). Between the trimmed V and J ends, which lost 0 bases and 7 bases, there was a span of 13 bases. This CDR3 is 15 amino acids long. CDR1 and CDR2 from the germline V gene are SGDLS and YYNGEE. CDR3 region: CASSVGGQVTEKLFF. CDR3 in DNA: TGTGCCAGCAGCGTAGGGGGGCAGGTAACTGAAAAACTGTTTTTT.

This chain links TRBV13 with TRBJ2-3; tentative D call: TRBD2 (7 bases). Trimming removed 2 bases from V and 3 bases from J, with 12 bases in between. The CDR3 is 15 residues long. Germline V gene lookup returns CDR1 PRHDT and CDR2 FYEKMQ (reference sequence). CDR3 DNA sequence: TGTGCCAGCAGCTTATGGGGGGGCAGGACAGATACGCAGTATTTT. Residues: CASSLWGGRTDTQYF.

In DNA, the CDR3 is TGCGCCAGCAGCTTGTCCGGACAGGCCGTGTCCCCAGCGCAGTACTTC. It yields the protein CASSLSGQAVSPAQYF. The chain uses TRBV5-1 and TRBJ2-7; 7 nucleotides agree with TRBD1. CDR3 size: 16 residues. V lost 1 base and J lost 9; bases outside the gene matches: 16. Germline CDR1 and CDR2: SGHRS and YFSETQ.

The chain recombines TRBV5-1 with TRBJ2-3; maybe TRBD2 (5 bases). Germline lookup yields CDR1 SGHRS and CDR2 YFSETQ. The V and J ends lost 2 bases and 0 bases respectively, with 10 bases between them. This CDR3 is 15 amino acids long. The DNA of the CDR3 is TGCGCCAGCAGCTTTGGCGGGCACAGCACAGATACGCAGTATTTT. Residues: CASSFGGHSTDTQYF.

This clone was observed a handful of times. The chain couples TRBV7-2 to TRBJ2-3; D is undetermined. This CDR3 region has 17 residues. Germline values: CDR1 SGHTA, CDR2 FQGNSA. V was pared by 4 bases and J by 5 bases, with 22 bases between. The CDR3 sequence: CASSSLGLSGSKDTQYF. Written as DNA, the CDR3 is TGTGCCAGCAGCTCCCTCGGCTTATCGGGTTCTAAAGATACGCAGTATTTT.

The genes are TRBV19 and TRBJ1-1, with a weak D call TRBD1 (5 bases). This CDR3 has 14 residues. Germline CDR1 reads LNHDA; CDR2 reads SQIVND (reference sequence). Trimming left V 7 bases short and J 2 bases short, with 14 bases between. The CDR3 coding sequence is TGTGCCAGTAAACAAATACAGGTAAACACTGAAGCTTTCTTT. Protein: CASKQIQVNTEAFF.

The chain couples TRBV10-2 to TRBJ2-7; 8 nucleotides match TRBD2. This CDR3 is built from 15 residues. Germline V gene data show CDR1 as WSHSY and CDR2 as SAAADI. The V gene end was trimmed by 0 bases and the J gene end by 7 bases; junction bases not matched to a gene: 8. CDR3 residues: CASSESTLAGREQYF. For the CDR3, the DNA is TGCGCCAGCAGTGAGTCAACGTTAGCGGGGAGGGAGCAGTACTTC.

This rearrangement joins TRBV27 to TRBJ1-5; D not certain. Germline loops: CDR1 MNHEY, CDR2 SMNVEV (reference sequence). The CDR3 spans 14 residues. Trimming took 4 bases from V and 7 from J, leaving 14 bases between them. The CDR3 spells CASSSLRIRQPQHF. DNA for the CDR3: TGTGCCAGCAGTTCTCTCAGGATCCGACAGCCCCAGCATTTT.